This entry features one TCR beta chain sequence. Antigen specificity is unknown. Profiled with immunoSEQ multiplex PCR; TCRdb holds only in-frame clones, not every one. The sample includes over 75,000 clones, around 88% of them seen just once. These data are taken from a study of T cell responses to AZD1222 COVID-19 vaccine. General study results and limits: Donors in the cohort were predominantly white British and more often female, and clonal diversity was possibly underestimated. Spike-spanning, vaccine-associated CD4 TCRs were dominant at 160-218 and 743-854. Baseline seropositives among AZD1222 recipients totaled only five or six. Sampling that yielded the repertoires occurred only after the peak T cell response.

CDR1 and CDR2 from the germline V gene are SGHRS and YFSETQ. V was pared by 4 bases and J by 4 bases, with 14 bases between. The CDR3 is 14 residues long. Sample: peripheral blood, taken 28 days after the second AZD1222 dose. The receptor was isolated from an adult who received the AZD1222 COVID-19 vaccine. The chain is built from TRBV5-1 and TRBJ1-2; possibly TRBD1 for D (5 bases). CDR3 amino acids: CASSPSGTAYGYTF. The CDR3 region has the DNA TGCGCCAGCAGCCCGTCCGGGACGGCCTATGGCTACACCTTC.